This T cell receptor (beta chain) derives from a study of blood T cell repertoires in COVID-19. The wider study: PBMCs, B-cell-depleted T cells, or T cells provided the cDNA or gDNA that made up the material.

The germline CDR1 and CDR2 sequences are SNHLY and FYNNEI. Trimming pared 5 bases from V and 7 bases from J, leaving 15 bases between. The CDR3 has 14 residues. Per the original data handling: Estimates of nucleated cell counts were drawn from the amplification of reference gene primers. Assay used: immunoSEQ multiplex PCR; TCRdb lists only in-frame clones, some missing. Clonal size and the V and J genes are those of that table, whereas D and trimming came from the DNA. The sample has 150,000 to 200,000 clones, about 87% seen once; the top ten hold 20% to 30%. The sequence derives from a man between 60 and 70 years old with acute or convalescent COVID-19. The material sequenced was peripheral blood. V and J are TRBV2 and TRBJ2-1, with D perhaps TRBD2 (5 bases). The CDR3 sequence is CASSTGTRGNEQFF. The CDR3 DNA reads TGTGCCAGCAGTACCGGAACTAGAGGGAATGAGCAGTTCTTC.